These T cell receptor beta chains were read from a single sample in a study of blood T cell repertoires in COVID-19. The data were produced by immunoSEQ multiplex PCR, yet TCRdb's version contains in-frame clones alone and is incomplete. The profile covers under 200,000 clones, with around 87% appearing a single time and over 3.5% taken by the ten largest. Input material: peripheral blood. The receptors shown here come from a man in his late teens or twenties with active or convalescent COVID-19. Both conserved end residues are part of each CDR3. Fields, in order: CDR3 DNA, CDR3 protein, V gene, J gene, D gene, clone size. D genes are given only for firm matches. Clone size is stated in some rows and not others, as once, few, many or a class when expanded.

TGTGCCAGCAGAGAGTATGGAAACACCATATATTTT	CASREYGNTIYF	TRBV28	TRBJ1-3	NA	NA
TGTGCCAGCAGTGACCGAGGTGGGGCGCGGTCCTACAATGAGCAGTTCTTC	CASSDRGGARSYNEQFF	TRBV2	TRBJ2-1	NA	NA
TGTGCCAGCAGCTTGGAAGGGAGCTCCTATAATTCACCCCTCCACTTT	CASSLEGSSYNSPLHF	TRBV5-4	TRBJ1-6	NA	NA
TGTGCCAGCAGCTTCTCGGGCACTGAAGCTTTCTTT	CASSFSGTEAFF	TRBV7-9	TRBJ1-1	NA	NA
TGTGCCAGTAGTGGGAGACGTTATAGCAATCAGCCCCAGCATTTT	CASSGRRYSNQPQHF	TRBV19	TRBJ1-5	NA	NA
TGTGCCAGCAGCTTAGTAGCAGACTACACCGGGGAGCTGTTTTTT	CASSLVADYTGELFF	TRBV7-2	TRBJ2-2	NA	NA
TGCGCCAGCAGCCAAGGGGTCCTTGCCTTACCAACAGGGGGCACTGAAGCTTTCTTT	CASSQGVLALPTGGTEAFF	TRBV4-1	TRBJ1-1	TRBD1	once
TGTGCCAGCAGCTCAACCCCCGCAGGCAAAGAGACCCAGTACTTC	CASSSTPAGKETQYF	TRBV28	TRBJ2-5	NA	NA
TGTGCCAGCAGTCCAGCAGACAGCCCCTCTCCCTACAATGAGCAGTTCTTC	CASSPADSPSPYNEQFF	TRBV6-6	TRBJ2-1	NA	NA
TGTGCCAGCAGCCAAGATCAGTCGTCTAGCGGGGGGGTAGGAACAGATACGCAGTATTTT	CASSQDQSSSGGVGTDTQYF	TRBV4-2	TRBJ2-3	TRBD2	few
TGTGCCACCAGCAGGCTAGCGGGGGGGCGGTATTTT	CATSRLAGGRYF	TRBV15	TRBJ2-3	TRBD2	NA
TGTGCCTGGAACTGGGGGGGTCAGCCCCAGCATTTT	CAWNWGGQPQHF	TRBV30	TRBJ1-5	NA	NA
TGCAGCGTTGAAGACGCTATTTACAATGAGCAGTTCTTC	CSVEDAIYNEQFF	TRBV29-1	TRBJ2-1	NA	once
TGCGCCAGCAGCCGATGGACAGGGAAGGAGACTTATGGCTACACCTTC	CASSRWTGKETYGYTF	TRBV5-1	TRBJ1-2	TRBD1	NA
TGTGCCACCAGCAGAGAACGGGGGGGTGGGCCCCAGCATTTT	CATSRERGGGPQHF	TRBV15	TRBJ1-5	NA	NA
TGCAGCTACCTAGGGGGCGCGTACACTGAAGCTTTCTTT	CSYLGGAYTEAFF	TRBV29-1	TRBJ1-1	TRBD1	NA
TGTGCCAGCAGTGATGGGGACAGGCCAGCAGATACGCAGTATTTT	CASSDGDRPADTQYF	TRBV25-1	TRBJ2-3	TRBD1	NA
TGTGCCAGCAGTTACTCGGTCAGGGCTTCACAAGAGACCCAGTACTTC	CASSYSVRASQETQYF	TRBV6-5	TRBJ2-5	NA	NA
TGCGCCAGCAGCTTGTTAGCGGGAGCGGGAGATACGCAGTATTTT	CASSLLAGAGDTQYF	TRBV5-1	TRBJ2-3	TRBD2	NA
TGCAGCGTCAGACCGGGGGGTGACTACGAGCAGTACTTC	CSVRPGGDYEQYF	TRBV29-1	TRBJ2-7	TRBD2	NA
TGTGCCACCAGATATCCGACGGGGTCGGACACTGAAGCTTTCTTT	CATRYPTGSDTEAFF	TRBV15	TRBJ1-1	NA	NA
TGCGCCAGCAGCCCGGGCAGACAGGGACGATCTGGGGCCAACGTCCTGACTTTC	CASSPGRQGRSGANVLTF	TRBV4-1	TRBJ2-6	TRBD1	NA
TGTGCCACCAGTGTCCAGGGGCATCAGCCCCAGCATTTT	CATSVQGHQPQHF	TRBV24-1	TRBJ1-5	NA	NA
TGTGCCAGCAGCTTTCAGGGGCGCATGACAGATACGCAGTATTTT	CASSFQGRMTDTQYF	TRBV5-6	TRBJ2-3	NA	NA
TGTGCCAGCAGCATACCGGGACAGACGTTCAACACTGAAGCTTTCTTT	CASSIPGQTFNTEAFF	TRBV28	TRBJ1-1	TRBD1	NA
TGTGCCAGCAGCAAAAGGGGTGAGTCCTACGAGCAGTACTTC	CASSKRGESYEQYF	TRBV3-1/TRBV3-2	TRBJ2-7	NA	NA
TGTGCCAGCAGCTACGGGACAATCGCACCCCTCCACTTT	CASSYGTIAPLHF	TRBV13	TRBJ1-6	NA	NA
TGTGCCAGCAGCCGACAGGGAGGTCCTCAGCCCCAGCATTTT	CASSRQGGPQPQHF	TRBV7-9	TRBJ1-5	TRBD1	NA
TGTGCCAGTAGTATTTCCAGGGGGGCAAAGGAATATGGCTACACCTTC	CASSISRGAKEYGYTF	TRBV19	TRBJ1-2	TRBD1	NA
TGCGCCAGCAGCTCCTCTGGCGGGGACACTGAAGCTTTCTTT	CASSSSGGDTEAFF	TRBV5-1	TRBJ1-1	NA	NA
TGTGCCAGCAGTTACCTGGGAGCTCCACAAGAGACCCAGTACTTC	CASSYLGAPQETQYF	TRBV6-2/TRBV6-3	TRBJ2-5	NA	NA
TGTGCCAGCAGCCAACCCTACAGGGAAAAACTGTTTTTT	CASSQPYREKLFF	TRBV3-1/TRBV3-2	TRBJ1-4	NA	NA
TGCGCCAGCAGCTTGACTAGCATTGGTGAGACCCAGTACTTC	CASSLTSIGETQYF	TRBV5-1	TRBJ2-5	NA	NA
TGTGCCAGCAGCTTGGTTGATTCAGGGGCGATGAACACTGAAGCTTTCTTT	CASSLVDSGAMNTEAFF	TRBV5-8	TRBJ1-1	NA	NA
TGTGCCAGCAGCAAAGCTACAGGGGGAAATTCACCCCTCCACTTT	CASSKATGGNSPLHF	TRBV7-2	TRBJ1-6	TRBD1	once
TGTGCCAGCAGAGGCGGGGGGTACACCGGGGAGCTGTTTTTT	CASRGGGYTGELFF	TRBV6-6	TRBJ2-2	TRBD2	few
TGTGCCAGCAGTTACCCCGGCAAAGGGGTCACTGAAGCTTTCTTT	CASSYPGKGVTEAFF	TRBV6-2/TRBV6-3	TRBJ1-1	NA	NA
TGTGCCAGCAGGGACGACAGATTTGGAAACACCATATATTTT	CASRDDRFGNTIYF	TRBV9	TRBJ1-3	NA	NA
TGCGCCAGCAGCTCAGGGACAGGGAGGAATGAGCAGTTCTTC	CASSSGTGRNEQFF	TRBV5-1	TRBJ2-1	TRBD1	NA
TGTGCCAGCAGAAAAACAGGGGAAGAAGAGACCCAGTACTTC	CASRKTGEEETQYF	TRBV2	TRBJ2-5	TRBD1	NA
TGTGCCAGCAGTTTCCGGGACAGCAACTATGGCTACACCTTC	CASSFRDSNYGYTF	TRBV6-5	TRBJ1-2	TRBD1	NA
TGTGCCAGCAGCCTAGGACAGGGAAGAGGTGGCTACACCTTC	CASSLGQGRGGYTF	TRBV5-4	TRBJ1-2	TRBD1	NA
TGTGCCAGCAACCACCTTACTAGCGGGGGGGCATCCGGGGAGCTGTTTTTT	CASNHLTSGGASGELFF	TRBV2	TRBJ2-2	TRBD2	NA
TGCGCCAGCAGCTTGGGGACAGGGGGGCAGCCCCAGCATTTT	CASSLGTGGQPQHF	TRBV5-1	TRBJ1-5	TRBD1	NA
TGTGCCAGCAGTTTCCTCCCGGGACAGAATAACTATGGCTACACCTTC	CASSFLPGQNNYGYTF	TRBV6-2/TRBV6-3	TRBJ1-2	TRBD1	NA
TGCAGCGTTATCCGACAGGGCACTGAAGCTTTCTTT	CSVIRQGTEAFF	TRBV29-1	TRBJ1-1	TRBD1	NA
TGTGCCACCGGACAGGGGCCTGAAGCTTTCTTT	CATGQGPEAFF	TRBV24-1	TRBJ1-1	TRBD1	NA
TGCGCCAGCAGCCAAGGTAACGCGAACTATGGCTACACCTTC	CASSQGNANYGYTF	TRBV4-1	TRBJ1-2	NA	once
TGTGCCAGCAGCTTAGGAAGGCTAGCGGAAAGCACAGATACGCAGTATTTT	CASSLGRLAESTDTQYF	TRBV13	TRBJ2-3	TRBD2	NA
TGCGCCAGCAGCCAATGGGGGGGGAGTAATTCACCCCTCCACTTT	CASSQWGGSNSPLHF	TRBV5-1	TRBJ1-6	NA	NA
TGTGCCAGCAGAAACGACAGATTCACTGAAGCTTTCTTT	CASRNDRFTEAFF	TRBV2	TRBJ1-1	NA	NA
TGCGCCAGCAGAACCGGGACAGGAGTCTATGGCTACACCTTC	CASRTGTGVYGYTF	TRBV5-1	TRBJ1-2	TRBD1	NA
TGTGCCAGCAGCCAAGAAAAGGGGCTGACTGAAGCTTTCTTT	CASSQEKGLTEAFF	TRBV14	TRBJ1-1	NA	NA
TGCGCCAGCAGCCAAGATCAAAGCGGGAGAAAGACCCAGTACTTC	CASSQDQSGRKTQYF	TRBV4-1	TRBJ2-5	TRBD2	NA
TGTGCCAGCAAATTCTTTAGGGGAGGCTATGGCTACACCTTC	CASKFFRGGYGYTF	TRBV2	TRBJ1-2	NA	NA
TGCGCCAGCAGCTTGTACGGCAGGGACTATGGCTACACCTTC	CASSLYGRDYGYTF	TRBV5-1	TRBJ1-2	NA	NA
TGCGCCAGCAGCCAGGAGGAAGCCCCGGAAGACGAGCAGTACTTC	CASSQEEAPEDEQYF	TRBV4-3	TRBJ2-7	NA	NA
TGTGCCAGCAGCTCACAGGGGGCTGGGGCCAACGTCCTGACTTTC	CASSSQGAGANVLTF	TRBV13	TRBJ2-6	TRBD1	NA
TGTGCCAGCAGCTTAGGGGAGGCCCAGTACTTC	CASSLGEAQYF	TRBV11-3	TRBJ2-5	NA	NA
TGTGCCAGCACCCGGGACAGGGGGCCGGGCTATGGCTACACCTTC	CASTRDRGPGYGYTF	TRBV2	TRBJ1-2	TRBD1	NA